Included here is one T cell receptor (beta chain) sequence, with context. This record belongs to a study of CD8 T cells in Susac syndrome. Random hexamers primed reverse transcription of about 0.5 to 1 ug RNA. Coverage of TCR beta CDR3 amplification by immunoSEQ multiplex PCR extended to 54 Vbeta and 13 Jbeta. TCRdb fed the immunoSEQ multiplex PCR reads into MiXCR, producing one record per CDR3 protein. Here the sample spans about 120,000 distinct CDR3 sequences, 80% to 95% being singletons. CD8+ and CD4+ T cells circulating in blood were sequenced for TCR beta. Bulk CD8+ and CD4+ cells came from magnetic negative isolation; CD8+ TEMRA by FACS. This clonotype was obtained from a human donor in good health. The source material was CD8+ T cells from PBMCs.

CDR3 in DNA: TGTGCCAGCAGTTTACGGGAGGGCAATCAGCCCCAGCATTTT. It encodes CASSLREGNQPQHF. The gene calls are TRBV27 and TRBJ1-5; no definite D call. Germline V gene sequence: CDR1 MNHEY, CDR2 SMNVEV (reference sequence). V was trimmed by 2 bases and J by 2 bases, leaving 7 bases between them. The CDR3 length is 14 residues.